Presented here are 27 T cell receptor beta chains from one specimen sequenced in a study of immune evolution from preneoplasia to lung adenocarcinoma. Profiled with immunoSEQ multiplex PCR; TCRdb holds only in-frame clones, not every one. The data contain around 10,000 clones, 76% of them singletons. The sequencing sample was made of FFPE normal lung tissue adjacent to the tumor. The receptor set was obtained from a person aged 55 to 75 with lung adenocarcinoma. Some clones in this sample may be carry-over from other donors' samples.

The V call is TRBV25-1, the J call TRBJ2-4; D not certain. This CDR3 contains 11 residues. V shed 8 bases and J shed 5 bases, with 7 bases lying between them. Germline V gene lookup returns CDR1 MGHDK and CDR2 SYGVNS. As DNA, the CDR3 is TGTGCCAGCGGCAGAGAAAACATTCAGTACTTC. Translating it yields CASGRENIQYF.

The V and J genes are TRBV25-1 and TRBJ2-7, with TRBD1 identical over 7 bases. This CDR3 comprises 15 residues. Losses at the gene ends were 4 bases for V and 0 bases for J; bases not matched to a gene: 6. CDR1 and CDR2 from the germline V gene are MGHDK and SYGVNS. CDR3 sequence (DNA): TGTGCCAGCAGTGGCCTCCGGGACAGCTCCTACGAGCAGTACTTC. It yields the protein CASSGLRDSSYEQYF.

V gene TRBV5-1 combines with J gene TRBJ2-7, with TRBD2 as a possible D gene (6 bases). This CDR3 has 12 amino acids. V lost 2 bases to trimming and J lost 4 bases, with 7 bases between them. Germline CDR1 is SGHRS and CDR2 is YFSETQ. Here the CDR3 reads CASSFGGYEQYF. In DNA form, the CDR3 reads TGCGCCAGCAGCTTCGGAGGGTACGAGCAGTACTTC. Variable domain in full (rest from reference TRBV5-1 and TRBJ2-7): KAGVTQTPRYLIKTRGQQVTLSCSPISGHRSVSWYQQTPGQGLQFLFEYFSETQRNKGNFPGRFSGRQFSNSRSEMNVSTLELGDSALYLCASSFGGYEQYFGPGTRLTVT.

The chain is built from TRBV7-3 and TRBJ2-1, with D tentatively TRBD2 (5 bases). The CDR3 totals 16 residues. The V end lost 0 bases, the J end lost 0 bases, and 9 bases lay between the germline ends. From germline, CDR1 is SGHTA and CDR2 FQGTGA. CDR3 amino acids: CASSLTRGSSYNEQFF. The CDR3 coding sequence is TGTGCCAGCAGCTTAACGCGAGGGAGCTCCTACAATGAGCAGTTCTTC.

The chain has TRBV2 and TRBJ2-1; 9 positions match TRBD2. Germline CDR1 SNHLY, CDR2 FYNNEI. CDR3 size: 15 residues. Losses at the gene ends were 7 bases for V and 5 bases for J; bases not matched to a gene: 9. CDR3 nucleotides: TGTGCCAGCAACCCGACTAGCGGTACGAACAATGAGCAGTTCTTC. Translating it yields CASNPTSGTNNEQFF.

This chain's CDR3 is CASSLGPTISYNEQFF. CDR3 nucleotides: TGTGCCAGCAGCTTAGGCCCCACGATCTCCTACAATGAGCAGTTCTTC. This chain connects TRBV5-8 to TRBJ2-1; D gene unclear. The germline V and J ends were trimmed by 2 bases and 0 bases, with 12 bases remaining between them. Germline V lookup: CDR1 SGHTS, CDR2 YDEGEE. The length of the CDR3 is 16 residues.

CDR3 nucleotides: TGCGCCAGCAGCCTTATCGGGAGCTATGGCTACACCTTC. Protein product: CASSLIGSYGYTF. V and J are TRBV4-1 and TRBJ1-2; D ambiguous. V was cut by 4 bases and J by 4 bases, with 10 bases left in between. This CDR3 has 13 amino acids. Looked up from germline, CDR1 is MGHRA and CDR2 is YSYEKL.

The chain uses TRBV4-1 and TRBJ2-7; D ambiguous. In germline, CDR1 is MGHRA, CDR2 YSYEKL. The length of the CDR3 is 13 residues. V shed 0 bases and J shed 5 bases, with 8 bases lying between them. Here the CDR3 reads CASSQDFQNEQYF. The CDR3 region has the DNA TGCGCCAGCAGCCAAGATTTCCAGAACGAGCAGTACTTC.

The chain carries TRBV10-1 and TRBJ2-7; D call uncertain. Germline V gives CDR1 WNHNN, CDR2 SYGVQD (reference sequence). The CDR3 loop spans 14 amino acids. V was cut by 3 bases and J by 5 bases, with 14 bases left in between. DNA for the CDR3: TGCGCCAGCAGTGATCGTAGCTCTCCGGACGAGCAGTACTTC. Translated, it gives CASSDRSSPDEQYF.

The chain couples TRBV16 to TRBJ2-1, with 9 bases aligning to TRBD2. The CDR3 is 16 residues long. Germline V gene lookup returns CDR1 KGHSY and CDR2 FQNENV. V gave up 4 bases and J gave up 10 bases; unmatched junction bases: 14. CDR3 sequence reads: CASSLRTSALAMEQFF. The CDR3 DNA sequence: TGTGCCAGCAGCCTGAGGACTAGCGCACTGGCAATGGAGCAGTTCTTC.

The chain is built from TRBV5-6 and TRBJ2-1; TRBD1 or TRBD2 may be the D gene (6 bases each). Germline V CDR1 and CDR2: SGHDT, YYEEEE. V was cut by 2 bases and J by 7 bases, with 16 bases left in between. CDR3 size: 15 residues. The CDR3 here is CASSFRQVLANEQFF. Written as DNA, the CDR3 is TGTGCCAGCAGCTTTCGACAGGTTCTAGCGAATGAGCAGTTCTTC.

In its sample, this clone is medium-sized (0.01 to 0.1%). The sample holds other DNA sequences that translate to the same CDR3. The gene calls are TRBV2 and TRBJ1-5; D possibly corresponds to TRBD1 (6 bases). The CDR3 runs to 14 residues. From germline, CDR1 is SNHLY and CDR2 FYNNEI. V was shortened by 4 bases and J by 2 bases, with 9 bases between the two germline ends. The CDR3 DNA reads TGTGCCAGCAGTGCGACAGGAGGCAATCAGCCCCAGCATTTT. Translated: CASSATGGNQPQHF.

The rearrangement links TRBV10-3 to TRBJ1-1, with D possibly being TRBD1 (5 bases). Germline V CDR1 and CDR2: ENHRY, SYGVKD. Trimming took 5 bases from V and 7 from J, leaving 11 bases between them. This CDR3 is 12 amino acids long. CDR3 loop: CAISKWDGEAFF. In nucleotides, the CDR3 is TGTGCCATCAGTAAATGGGACGGTGAAGCTTTCTTT.

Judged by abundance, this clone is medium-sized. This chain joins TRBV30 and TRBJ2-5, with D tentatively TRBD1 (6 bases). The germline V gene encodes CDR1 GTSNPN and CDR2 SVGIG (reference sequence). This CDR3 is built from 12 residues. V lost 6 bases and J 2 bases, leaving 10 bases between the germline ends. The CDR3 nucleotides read TGTGCCTGCCACAGGGATCAAGAGACCCAGTACTTC. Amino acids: CACHRDQETQYF.

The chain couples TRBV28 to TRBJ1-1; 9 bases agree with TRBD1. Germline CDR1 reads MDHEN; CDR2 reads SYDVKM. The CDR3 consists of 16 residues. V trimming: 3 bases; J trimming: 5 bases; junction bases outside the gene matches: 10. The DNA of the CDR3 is TGTGCCAGCAGTTTCCGGGACAGGGAGTGGTCGACTGAAGCTTTCTTT. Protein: CASSFRDREWSTEAFF.

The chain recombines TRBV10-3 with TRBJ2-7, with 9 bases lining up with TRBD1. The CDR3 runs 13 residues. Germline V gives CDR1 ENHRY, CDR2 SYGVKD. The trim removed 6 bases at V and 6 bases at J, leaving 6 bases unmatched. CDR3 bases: TGTGCCATCAGCTTACAGGGGGCACGCGAGCAGTACTTC. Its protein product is CAISLQGAREQYF.

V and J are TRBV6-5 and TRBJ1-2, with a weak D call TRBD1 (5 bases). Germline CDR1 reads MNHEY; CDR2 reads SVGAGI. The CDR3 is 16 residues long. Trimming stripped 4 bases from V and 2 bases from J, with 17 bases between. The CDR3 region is CASSSPRDGRNYGYTF. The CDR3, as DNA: TGTGCCAGCAGTTCCCCTCGGGACGGACGCAACTATGGCTACACCTTC.

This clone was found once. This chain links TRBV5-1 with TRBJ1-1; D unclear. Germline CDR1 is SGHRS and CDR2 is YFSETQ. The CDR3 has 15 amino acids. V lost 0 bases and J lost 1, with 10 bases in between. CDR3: CASSLVANSNTEAFF. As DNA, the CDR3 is TGCGCCAGCAGCTTGGTCGCGAACTCGAACACTGAAGCTTTCTTT.

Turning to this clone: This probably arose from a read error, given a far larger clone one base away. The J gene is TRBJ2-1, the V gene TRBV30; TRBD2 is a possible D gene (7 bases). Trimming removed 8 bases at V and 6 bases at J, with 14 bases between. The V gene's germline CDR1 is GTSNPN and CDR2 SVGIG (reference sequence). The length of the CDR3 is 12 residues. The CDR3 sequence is CAGTWGGNEQFF. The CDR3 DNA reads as TGTGCCGGGACATGGGGGGGCAATGAGCAGTTCTTC.

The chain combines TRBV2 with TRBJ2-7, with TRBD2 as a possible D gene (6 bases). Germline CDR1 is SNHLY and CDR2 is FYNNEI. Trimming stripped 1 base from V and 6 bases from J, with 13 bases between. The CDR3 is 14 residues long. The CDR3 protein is CASSEGRALREQYF. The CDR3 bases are TGTGCCAGCAGTGAAGGGAGGGCCCTCCGCGAGCAGTACTTC. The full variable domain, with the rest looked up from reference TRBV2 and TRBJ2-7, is EPEVTQTPSHQVTQMGQEVILRCVPISNHLYFYWYRQILGQKVEFLVSFYNNEISEKSEIFDDQFSVERPDGSNFTLKIRSTKLEDSAMYFCASSEGRALREQYFGPGTRLTVT.

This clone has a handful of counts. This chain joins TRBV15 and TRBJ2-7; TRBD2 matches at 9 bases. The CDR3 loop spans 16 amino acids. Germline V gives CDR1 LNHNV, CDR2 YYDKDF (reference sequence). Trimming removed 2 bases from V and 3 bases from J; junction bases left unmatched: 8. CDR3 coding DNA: TGTGCCACCAGCAGATCCGGGACTAGCCGATACTACGAGCAGTACTTC. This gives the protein CATSRSGTSRYYEQYF.

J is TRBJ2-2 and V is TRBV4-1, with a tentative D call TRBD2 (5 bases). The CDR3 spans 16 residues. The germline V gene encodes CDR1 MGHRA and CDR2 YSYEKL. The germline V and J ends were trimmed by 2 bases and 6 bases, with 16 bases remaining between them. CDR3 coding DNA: TGCGCCAGCAGCCAACTCGGGGTCGCGGATCCCGGGGAGCTGTTTTTT. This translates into CASSQLGVADPGELFF.

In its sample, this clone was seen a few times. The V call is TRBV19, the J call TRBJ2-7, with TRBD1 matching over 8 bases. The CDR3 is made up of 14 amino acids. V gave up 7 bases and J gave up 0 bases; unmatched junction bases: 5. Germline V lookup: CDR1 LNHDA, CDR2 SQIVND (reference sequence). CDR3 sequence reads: CASTLGTGSYEQYF. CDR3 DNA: TGTGCCAGTACCCTAGGGACAGGCTCCTACGAGCAGTACTTC.

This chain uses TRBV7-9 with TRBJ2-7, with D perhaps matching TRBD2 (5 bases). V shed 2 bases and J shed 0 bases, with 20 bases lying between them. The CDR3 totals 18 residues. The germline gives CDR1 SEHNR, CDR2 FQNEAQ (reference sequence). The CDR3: CASSLSHASRSSSYEQYF. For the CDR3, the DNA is TGTGCCAGCAGCTTATCGCATGCTAGCAGGTCCTCCTCCTACGAGCAGTACTTC.

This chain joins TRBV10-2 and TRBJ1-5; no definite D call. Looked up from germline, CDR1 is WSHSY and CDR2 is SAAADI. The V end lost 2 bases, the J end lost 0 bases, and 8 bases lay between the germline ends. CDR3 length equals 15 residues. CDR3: CASSEHSYSNQPQHF. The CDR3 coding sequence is TGCGCCAGCAGTGAGCACTCATATAGCAATCAGCCCCAGCATTTT.

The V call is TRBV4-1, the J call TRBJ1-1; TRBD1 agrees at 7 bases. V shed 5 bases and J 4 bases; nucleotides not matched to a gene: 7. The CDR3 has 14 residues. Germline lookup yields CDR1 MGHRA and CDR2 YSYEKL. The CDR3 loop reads CASSILQGRTEAFF. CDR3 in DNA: TGCGCCAGCAGCATCTTACAGGGGCGCACTGAAGCTTTCTTT.

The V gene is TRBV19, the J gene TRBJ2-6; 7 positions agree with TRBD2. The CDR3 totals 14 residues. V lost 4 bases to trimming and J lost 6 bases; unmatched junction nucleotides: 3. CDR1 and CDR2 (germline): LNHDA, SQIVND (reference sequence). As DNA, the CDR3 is TGTGCCAGTAGTACAGGGAGGGAGGCCAACGTCCTGACTTTC. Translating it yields CASSTGREANVLTF.